The source of this T cell receptor beta chain is a study of T cell changes during pregnancy in multiple sclerosis. The data were produced by immunoSEQ multiplex PCR, yet TCRdb's version contains in-frame clones alone and is incomplete. This table has about 48,000 clones, 85% to 95% appearing once. V lost 7 bases to trimming and J lost 2 bases; unmatched junction nucleotides: 5. The CDR3 has 13 amino acids. Germline V gene sequence: CDR1 SGHRS, CDR2 YFSETQ. The TCR comes from a female donor in good health, enrolled as a control in a pregnancy study. The sample in question was CD4+ T cells from peripheral blood mononuclear cells, obtained in the second trimester of pregnancy. The V gene is TRBV5-1, the J gene TRBJ2-5; 7 nucleotides line up with TRBD1. CDR3 protein: CASYDRVQETQYF. The CDR3 region has the DNA TGCGCCAGCTACGACAGGGTACAAGAGACCCAGTACTTC.